These T cell receptor beta chains were read from a single sample in a study of cytomegalovirus exposure and HLA in healthy donors. The data were produced by immunoSEQ multiplex PCR, yet TCRdb's version contains in-frame clones alone and is incomplete. The data contain about 160,000 clones, 75% to 80% of them singletons. Sequenced input: PBMCs. These receptors came from a woman in her thirties or forties in good health and CMV-seronegative. CDR3s include the opening cysteine and the closing phenylalanine or tryptophan. The order of the fields is CDR3 DNA, CDR3 protein, CDR3 length, J gene, V gene, clone size, D gene. A D gene is named only where the DNA matches it firmly. Only some rows state a clone size, as once, few, many or a class for expanded clones.

TGTGCCAGCACCAAACCTTCAGGGACTAGCCCCACCGGGGAGCTGTTTTTT CASTKPSGTSPTGELFF 17 TRBJ2-2 TRBV7-8 NA TRBD2
TGCAGCGTTGAACCAAGGACAGGGCGACCCTATGGCTACACCTTC CSVEPRTGRPYGYTF 15 TRBJ1-2 TRBV29-1 NA TRBD1
TGTGCCAGCAGCACCGAGCGGGGGCGGTACAATGAGCAGTTCTTC CASSTERGRYNEQFF 15 TRBJ2-1 TRBV7-2 NA TRBD2
TGTGCCAGCAGTGACAGGCCATCAAGCAATCAGCCCCAGCATTTT CASSDRPSSNQPQHF 15 TRBJ1-5 TRBV6-1 many NA
TGTGCCAGCAGTCCAATGGGGGGAAGGGGTGAAAAACTGTTTTTT CASSPMGGRGEKLFF 15 TRBJ1-4 TRBV27 NA NA
TGTGCCAGCAGCTTGGTCCAGGGGGCGGGTGGCTACACCTTC CASSLVQGAGGYTF 14 TRBJ1-2 TRBV5-4 NA TRBD1
TGTTCCAGCAGAAGGGGGCATTCACCCCTCCACTTT CSSRRGHSPLHF 12 TRBJ1-6 TRBV7-9 NA TRBD1
TGCGCCAGCAGCCAAGGTCCGGGGATCTCTGGGGCCAACGTCCTGACTTTC CASSQGPGISGANVLTF 17 TRBJ2-6 TRBV4-1 NA NA
TGTGCCAGCAGCTTAACAGGGGAGAGTGAGCAGTTCTTC CASSLTGESEQFF 13 TRBJ2-1 TRBV13 NA TRBD1
TGTGCCAGCAGCGTCGGAAGGGGGGGTAGCTCCTACAATGAGCAGTTCTTC CASSVGRGGSSYNEQFF 17 TRBJ2-1 TRBV9 NA NA
TGTGCCAGCAGTCCGCCGGACAGACTCTCTGGAAACACCATATATTTT CASSPPDRLSGNTIYF 16 TRBJ1-3 TRBV28 few NA
TGTGCCAGCAGCTTGGACAGGTCCCTATCTGGAAACACCATATATTTT CASSLDRSLSGNTIYF 16 TRBJ1-3 TRBV5-4 NA NA
TGTGCCAGCAGCAAAGGCGGTGTAGCGGGGACCTACGAGCAGTACTTC CASSKGGVAGTYEQYF 16 TRBJ2-7 TRBV21-1 NA NA
TGTGCCAGTAGTCGCGTGGCAGGTGAAAACATTCAGTACTTC CASSRVAGENIQYF 14 TRBJ2-4 TRBV19 NA NA
TGTGCCATCAGTGGGGGCCAGTCGTCCTACGAGCAGTACTTC CAISGGQSSYEQYF 14 TRBJ2-7 TRBV10-3 NA NA
TGTGCCAGCACCAAAACCGGGGGGGGAGCCTACGAGCAGTACTTC CASTKTGGGAYEQYF 15 TRBJ2-7 TRBV6-5 few TRBD2
TGTGCCATGCGGAACAGCCTACTAGAAACTTATGGCTACACCTTC CAMRNSLLETYGYTF 15 TRBJ1-2 TRBV10-3 NA NA
TGTGCCAGCAGCCCCGCTCGGGAGACCCAGTACTTC CASSPARETQYF 12 TRBJ2-5 TRBV6-5 NA NA
TGTGCCAGTAGTATAGCGGCTGGACATTATAATTCACCCCTCCACTTT CASSIAAGHYNSPLHF 16 TRBJ1-6 TRBV19 NA NA
TGTGCCAGCTCATATGATTGGACTAGCGGGGGTAGGAATGAGCAGTTCTTC CASSYDWTSGGRNEQFF 17 TRBJ2-1 TRBV18 NA TRBD2
TGTGCCAGCAGTTACTCCACACAATACTCTGGAAACACCATATATTTT CASSYSTQYSGNTIYF 16 TRBJ1-3 TRBV6-5 NA NA
TGTGCCAGTAGTAGACCGCAGGGTGTAGGCAATCAGCCCCAGCATTTT CASSRPQGVGNQPQHF 16 TRBJ1-5 TRBV19 NA NA